This TCR beta chain was captured by sequencing in a study of CD8 T cells in ankylosing spondylitis. Overall study findings and caveats: Apparently characteristic of ankylosing spondylitis blood was a TCR beta motif (eight highly homologous variants). Reportedly, matched ankylosing spondylitis synovial fluid was significantly enriched for disease-linked clones.

The table lists this clonotype with a few counts. The antigen remains undetermined. This CDR3 is built from 15 residues. Germline assignment: CDR1 SGDLS and CDR2 YYNGEE. The V end lost 4 bases, the J end lost 1 base, and 15 bases lay between the germline ends. With molecular barcodes, quantitative 5'-RACE was used to make the TCR beta libraries. TCRdb reprocessed the 5' RACE reads with MiXCR, giving one entry per CDR3 protein. The sample shows some 270,000 distinct CDR3 sequences, roughly 32% of them seen only once. The sequence came from a male donor with ankylosing spondylitis or in good health (not recorded which). The chain links TRBV9 to TRBJ2-7, with D hard to call. The source material was blood, either unsorted or a sorted T cell fraction (not recorded which). The CDR3: CASSPAAETSYEQYF. Here the CDR3 DNA reads TGTGCCAGCAGCCCCGCGGCAGAGACTTCCTACGAGCAGTACTTC.